What follows describes a single TCR beta chain. Antigen unknown. The data stem from a study of cytomegalovirus exposure and HLA in healthy donors. 13 Jbeta primers and 60 Vbeta primers were used for the PCR. Some clones are missing from TCRdb's copy, which holds only in-frame ones; the method was immunoSEQ multiplex PCR. The table records some 180,000 clones, around 84% of them present only once. The CDR3 is 12 amino acids. The germline gives CDR1 SGHTA, CDR2 FQGTGA. V was clipped by 11 bases and J by 2 bases; unmatched bases: 2. Study results and limitations: In a later analysis, CMV-associated beta chains were mostly HLA-associated, it appeared. A few of the chains that were CMV-associated were confirmed in vitro to be specific for CMV antigens. Across donors, presence/absence analyses took sequencing depth to be roughly uniform. Researchers reported in a later analysis that common viral pathogens appeared linked to several top clusters.

Specimen: PBMCs. The chain carries TRBV7-3 and TRBJ1-5; 8 bases match TRBD1. The receptor's source is a girl aged 2-10 years in good health and CMV-seropositive. The CDR3 protein is CADRGGNQPQHF. Here the CDR3 DNA reads TGTGCCGACAGGGGTGGCAATCAGCCCCAGCATTTT.